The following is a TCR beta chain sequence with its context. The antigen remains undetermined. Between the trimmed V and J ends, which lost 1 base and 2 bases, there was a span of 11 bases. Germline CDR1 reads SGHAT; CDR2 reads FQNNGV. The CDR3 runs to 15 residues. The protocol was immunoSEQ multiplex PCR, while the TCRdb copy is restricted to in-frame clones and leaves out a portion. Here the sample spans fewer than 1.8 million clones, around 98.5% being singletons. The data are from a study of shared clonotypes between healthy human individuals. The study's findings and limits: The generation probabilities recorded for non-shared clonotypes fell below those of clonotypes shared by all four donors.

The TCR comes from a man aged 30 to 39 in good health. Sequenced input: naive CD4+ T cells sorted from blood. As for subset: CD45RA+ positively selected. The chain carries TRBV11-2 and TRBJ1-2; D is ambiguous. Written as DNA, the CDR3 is TGTGCCAGCAGCTTAGGCCTGGGTGAGAACTATGGCTACACCTTC. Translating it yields CASSLGLGENYGYTF.